A single sample gave rise to the 19 T cell receptor beta chains below, sequenced in a study of blood T cell repertoires in COVID-19. Produced via immunoSEQ multiplex PCR; TCRdb's table is partial and in-frame only. The table records under 300,000 clones, about three quarters of them present only once. Sequences were obtained from peripheral blood. These receptors came from a woman of 80 years or more with acute or convalescent COVID-19.

Only a few counts were recorded for this clone. The genes are TRBV4-3 and TRBJ2-2; a possible D gene is TRBD2 (7 bases). The V and J ends lost 0 bases and 8 bases respectively, with 16 bases between them. Per germline, CDR1 LGHNA and CDR2 YSLEER. This CDR3 has 16 residues. CDR3 nucleotide sequence: TGCGCCAGCAGCCAAGATCCGACGGGGGGCGTTGGGGAGCTGTTTTTT. Its translation is CASSQDPTGGVGELFF.

V usage is TRBV5-5 and J usage is TRBJ1-5; TRBD1 matches at 10 bases. CDR3 size: 17 residues. After removal of 0 bases from V and 11 bases from J, the junction contained 14 bases not matched to a gene. Germline V CDR1 and CDR2: SGHKS, YYEKEE (reference sequence). CDR3 nucleotides: TGTGCCAGCAGCTTGGCCCCGGGACAGGGGTGGGGTGGGACCCAGCATTTT. This translates into CASSLAPGQGWGGTQHF. The full variable domain, completed using reference TRBV5-5 and TRBJ1-5, is DAGVTQSPTHLIKTRGQQVTLRCSPISGHKSVSWYQQVLGQGPQFIFQYYEKEERGRGNFPDRFSARQFPNYSSELNVNALLLGDSALYLCASSLAPGQGWGGTQHFGDGTRLSIL.

CDR3 DNA sequence: TGTGCCAGTAGTCGGACTAGCGGCACCTACAATGAGCAGTTCTTC. Its protein product is CASSRTSGTYNEQFF. The chain recombines TRBV19 with TRBJ2-1, with TRBD2 identical over 10 bases. V lost 5 bases to trimming and J lost 2 bases; unmatched junction nucleotides: 3. This CDR3 has 15 residues. Looked up from germline, CDR1 is LNHDA and CDR2 is SQIVND (reference sequence). The full variable domain, in which reference TRBV19 and TRBJ2-1 provide the parts outside the CDR3, is DGGITQSPKYLFRKEGQNVTLSCEQNLNHDAMYWYRQDPGQGLRLIYYSQIVNDFQKGDIAEGYSVSREKKESFPLTVTSAQKNPTAFYLCASSRTSGTYNEQFFGPGTRLTVL.

The CDR3 region is CASSPGTGSNIQYF. In DNA, the CDR3 is TGTGCCAGCAGCCCTGGGACAGGTAGCAACATTCAGTACTTC. The chain links TRBV7-3 to TRBJ2-4; TRBD1 aligns across 8 bases. Germline V lookup: CDR1 SGHTA, CDR2 FQGTGA. This CDR3 has 14 amino acids. Losses at the gene ends were 5 bases for V and 7 bases for J; bases not matched to a gene: 7.

The rearrangement joins TRBV7-2 to TRBJ2-5; 10 bases fit TRBD2. The length of the CDR3 is 16 residues. From germline, CDR1 is SGHTA and CDR2 FQGNSA. V trimming: 2 bases; J trimming: 2 bases; junction bases outside the gene matches: 5. This CDR3 is CASSLLRSGGQETQYF. The CDR3 DNA sequence: TGTGCCAGCAGCTTACTCCGTAGCGGGGGGCAAGAGACCCAGTACTTC.

The chain links TRBV19 to TRBJ2-1; weak D call: TRBD2 (6 bases). Germline-derived CDR1 and CDR2 are LNHDA and SQIVND (reference sequence). The V end lost 7 bases, the J end lost 4 bases, and 17 bases lay between the germline ends. The CDR3 loop spans 15 amino acids. For the CDR3, the DNA is TGTGCCAGTAATAACCCCGGACTACCTTACAATGAGCAGTTCTTC. Protein product: CASNNPGLPYNEQFF. Complete variable domain (other parts from reference TRBV19 and TRBJ2-1): DGGITQSPKYLFRKEGQNVTLSCEQNLNHDAMYWYRQDPGQGLRLIYYSQIVNDFQKGDIAEGYSVSREKKESFPLTVTSAQKNPTAFYLCASNNPGLPYNEQFFGPGTRLTVL.

This chain joins TRBV5-1 and TRBJ1-1, with a possible D match to TRBD1 (5 bases). Germline lookup yields CDR1 SGHRS and CDR2 YFSETQ. This CDR3 has 16 residues. V lost 6 bases and J lost 6, with 24 bases in between. DNA for the CDR3: TGCGCCAGCAACGCGGGATTTAGTAGGGACGCCTCTGAAGCTTTCTTT. This codes for CASNAGFSRDASEAFF.

The chain joins TRBV5-1 to TRBJ2-3; 11 bases line up with TRBD2. The junction had 5 bases not matched to a gene; V was cut back by 4 bases and J by 1 base. Germline values: CDR1 SGHRS, CDR2 YFSETQ. The CDR3 contains 16 residues. CDR3 DNA: TGCGCCAGCAGCGGTCTTAGCGGGGGGGGCACAGATACGCAGTATTTT. Protein: CASSGLSGGGTDTQYF. The full variable domain, rest sourced from reference TRBV5-1 and TRBJ2-3, is KAGVTQTPRYLIKTRGQQVTLSCSPISGHRSVSWYQQTPGQGLQFLFEYFSETQRNKGNFPGRFSGRQFSNSRSEMNVSTLELGDSALYLCASSGLSGGGTDTQYFGPGTRLTVL.

This clone came up once. This chain uses TRBV7-9 with TRBJ2-5; possible D gene TRBD2, 5 bases. Germline V gene sequence: CDR1 SEHNR, CDR2 FQNEAQ (reference sequence). The CDR3 has 16 amino acids. Trimming took 1 base from V and 2 from J, leaving 14 bases between them. CDR3 DNA sequence: TGTGCCAGCAGCTTAGGGGAAGGGAGATCTCAAGAGACCCAGTACTTC. It yields the protein CASSLGEGRSQETQYF.

This clone was counted only a few times. The V gene is TRBV16, the J gene TRBJ1-4, with D perhaps TRBD1 (5 bases). Trimming removed 0 bases at V and 8 bases at J, with 13 bases between. The CDR3 runs to 15 residues. Germline CDR1 KGHSY, CDR2 FQNENV. CDR3 loop: CASSQSGGQVEKLFF. The CDR3 DNA reads as TGTGCCAGCAGCCAATCGGGGGGTCAAGTAGAAAAACTGTTTTTT.

This clone came up many times. V and J are TRBV20-1 and TRBJ1-5; no clear D. The germline V and J ends were trimmed by 6 bases and 5 bases, with 14 bases remaining between them. CDR1 is DFQATT and CDR2 is SNEGSKA in the germline V gene (reference sequence). The CDR3 sequence is 13 residues long. CDR3 residues: CSASVQGDQPQHF. The CDR3 DNA follows: TGCAGTGCCAGTGTACAAGGAGATCAGCCCCAGCATTTT.

V is TRBV4-1 and J is TRBJ2-1; the match to TRBD2 covers 10 bases. Germline V CDR1 and CDR2: MGHRA, YSYEKL. Trimming took 2 bases from V and 4 from J; bases not matched to a gene: 2. The CDR3 runs 15 residues. The CDR3 sequence is CASSQPSGSYNEQFF. The DNA of the CDR3 is TGCGCCAGCAGCCAACCTAGCGGGAGTTACAATGAGCAGTTCTTC.

V and J are TRBV11-2 and TRBJ2-5, with 9 bases aligning to TRBD1. CDR3 length: 17 amino acids. Germline V gene sequence: CDR1 SGHAT, CDR2 FQNNGV. J lost 5 bases, V lost 3 bases, and 13 bases had no gene match. The CDR3 DNA sequence: TGTGCCAGCAGCTTTGTCTACGGGACAGGGTATCGGGAGACCCAGTACTTC. Protein sequence: CASSFVYGTGYRETQYF. Looking up the rest from reference TRBV11-2 and TRBJ2-5 gives the full variable domain: EAGVAQSPRYKIIEKRQSVAFWCNPISGHATLYWYQQILGQGPKLLIQFQNNGVVDDSQLPKDRFSAERLKGVDSTLKIQPAKLEDSAVYLCASSFVYGTGYRETQYFGPGTRLLVL.

The chain employs TRBV3-1 (or the pseudogene TRBV3-2) and TRBJ1-1; 7 positions match TRBD1. Trimming took 3 bases from V and 4 from J; bases not matched to a gene: 11. The CDR3 covers 16 residues. The germline V gene has CDR1 LGHDT and CDR2 YNNKEL (reference sequence). The CDR3 reads CASSHIQGKGPTEAFF. CDR3 in DNA: TGTGCCAGCAGCCATATACAGGGGAAGGGGCCCACTGAAGCTTTCTTT.

The V gene is TRBV13, the J gene TRBJ1-2; TRBD1 aligns across 7 bases. The CDR3 consists of 14 residues. J was trimmed by 1 base and V by 4 bases; bases with no gene match: 3. The germline CDR1 and CDR2 sequences are PRHDT and FYEKMQ (reference sequence). The CDR3 is CASSYGTDNYGYTF. Here the CDR3 DNA reads TGTGCCAGCAGCTACGGGACAGATAACTATGGCTACACCTTC.

CDR3 region: CAWSVGLAVFNEQFF. For the CDR3, the DNA is TGTGCCTGGAGCGTGGGACTAGCGGTCTTCAATGAGCAGTTCTTC. The chain couples TRBV30 to TRBJ2-1; 11 bases fit TRBD2. The CDR3 is 15 amino acids. The V gene end was trimmed by 3 bases and the J gene end by 6 bases; junction bases not matched to a gene: 7. The germline CDR1 and CDR2 sequences are GTSNPN and SVGIG (reference sequence).

CDR3: CASSLDLSRDFTYEQYF. CDR3 bases: TGTGCCAGCAGCTTAGACCTTAGCCGGGACTTTACCTACGAGCAGTACTTC. The chain has TRBV11-2 and TRBJ2-7; D may be TRBD2 (6 bases). The germline CDR1 and CDR2 sequences are SGHAT and FQNNGV. V shed 0 bases and J shed 2 bases, with 17 bases lying between them. The CDR3 has 17 amino acids.

The chain recombines TRBV19 with TRBJ1-2; 8 bases agree with TRBD1. The germline V gene encodes CDR1 LNHDA and CDR2 SQIVND (reference sequence). V was pared by 5 bases and J by 1 base, with 3 bases of the junction left unmatched. The CDR3 totals 14 residues. This CDR3 is CASSAGQVNYGYTF. The CDR3 nucleotides read TGTGCCAGTAGTGCGGGACAGGTTAACTATGGCTACACCTTC.

The chain couples TRBV6-2 or TRBV6-3 to TRBJ2-1, with 12 nucleotides matching TRBD2. Losses at the gene ends were 5 bases for V and 7 bases for J; bases not matched to a gene: 9. CDR1 and CDR2 (germline): MNHEY, SVGEGT. The CDR3 is 16 amino acids. The CDR3 protein is CASSRTSGVVVNEQFF. As DNA, the CDR3 is TGTGCCAGCAGTCGGACTAGCGGGGTGGTGGTGAATGAGCAGTTCTTC.